This is a list of T cell receptor beta chains from one sample in a study of cytomegalovirus exposure and HLA in healthy donors. Some clones are missing from TCRdb's copy, which holds only in-frame ones; the method was immunoSEQ multiplex PCR. The sample contains some 120,000 clones, approximately 80% of which appear only once. Sequences were obtained from PBMCs. These receptors came from a man between 40 and 49 years old in good health and CMV-seronegative. The CDR3 runs from the conserved cysteine through the conserved F or W. Fields, in order: V gene, D gene, J gene, clone size, CDR3 protein, CDR3 DNA. The D gene is left open where the match is weak. Rows may omit the clone size; those that give it use once, few, many or a size class.

TRBV7-9	-	TRBJ2-6	few	CASSLGSGLRPSGANVLTF	TGTGCCAGCAGCTTAGGGTCAGGGCTCCGGCCCTCTGGGGCCAACGTCCTGACTTTC
TRBV27	TRBD1	TRBJ1-3	-	CASSDRGYPGNTIYF	TGTGCCAGCTCGGACAGGGGATACCCTGGAAACACCATATATTTT
TRBV7-2	TRBD1	TRBJ2-7	-	CASSPKTGTAYEQYF	TGTGCCAGCAGCCCGAAGACAGGGACCGCTTACGAGCAGTACTTC
TRBV18	-	TRBJ2-1	-	CASSPDRLNEQFF	TGTGCCAGCTCACCGGACAGACTCAATGAGCAGTTCTTC
TRBV9	TRBD1	TRBJ2-7	-	CASSAPGTGSYEQYF	TGTGCCAGCAGCGCACCCGGGACAGGCTCCTACGAGCAGTACTTC
TRBV12-5	TRBD1	TRBJ1-5	few	CASGGDRGRRVQPQHF	TGTGCTAGTGGAGGGGACAGGGGGCGAAGGGTTCAGCCCCAGCATTTT
TRBV15	-	TRBJ2-3	-	CATSREYRGTDTQYF	TGTGCCACCAGCAGAGAGTACAGGGGCACAGATACGCAGTATTTT
TRBV6-5	-	TRBJ2-7	-	CASSYGQGGTYEQYF	TGTGCCAGCAGTTACGGGCAGGGTGGGACCTACGAGCAGTACTTC
TRBV5-6	-	TRBJ2-7	once	CASSLASTTYEQYF	TGTGCCAGCAGCTTGGCCAGTACCACCTACGAGCAGTACTTC
TRBV11-3	-	TRBJ2-2	once	CASSHRGRGITGELFF	TGTGCCAGCAGCCACCGGGGTCGGGGGATCACCGGGGAGCTGTTTTTT
TRBV4-1	-	TRBJ2-5	-	CASSHLFHQETQYF	TGCGCCAGCAGCCACTTATTTCACCAAGAGACCCAGTACTTC
TRBV7-2	-	TRBJ2-1	-	CASSFLTGYNEQFF	TGTGCCAGCAGCTTTCTGACAGGTTACAATGAGCAGTTCTTC
TRBV28	-	TRBJ1-2	-	CASSLSYGYTF	TGTGCCAGCAGTTTATCTTATGGCTACACCTTC
TRBV7-9	-	TRBJ2-7	-	CASSSRHEDYEQYF	TGTGCCAGCAGCTCCCGACATGAAGACTACGAGCAGTACTTC
TRBV6-5	TRBD1	TRBJ1-2	-	CASRRQGNYGYTF	TGTGCCAGCAGACGACAGGGGAACTATGGCTACACCTTC
TRBV5-1	-	TRBJ1-2	-	CASSFGAGSNYGYTF	TGCGCCAGCAGCTTTGGGGCCGGTTCTAACTATGGCTACACCTTC
TRBV5-1	TRBD1	TRBJ2-7	few	CASSDPGGVGYEQYF	TGCGCCAGCAGCGATCCAGGGGGCGTAGGCTACGAGCAGTACTTC
TRBV14	-	TRBJ2-2	-	CASTPHPTGELFF	TGTGCCAGCACCCCCCATCCCACCGGGGAGCTGTTTTTT
TRBV19	-	TRBJ2-7	-	CASSIQGTYEQYF	TGTGCCAGTAGTATACAGGGGACCTACGAGCAGTACTTC
TRBV6-1	-	TRBJ1-1	-	CASSEGPTGVEAFF	TGTGCCAGCAGTGAAGGGCCCACGGGGGTCGAAGCTTTCTTT
TRBV7-9	-	TRBJ1-3	-	CASSLGTPGNTIYF	TGTGCCAGCAGCTTGGGGACACCTGGAAACACCATATATTTT
TRBV27	-	TRBJ2-7	-	CASSLERIGSYEQYF	TGTGCCAGCAGCCTCGAGAGGATTGGCTCCTACGAGCAGTACTTC
TRBV9	TRBD2	TRBJ2-6	-	CASKREGANVLTF	TGTGCCAGCAAGCGGGAGGGGGCCAACGTCCTGACTTTC
TRBV7-2	-	TRBJ2-3	few	CASSSRFDTQYF	TGTGCCAGCAGCTCTCGGTTTGATACGCAGTATTTT
TRBV28	-	TRBJ2-7	-	CASSLQGLPYEQYF	TGTGCCAGCAGCCTGCAGGGGCTCCCCTACGAGCAGTACTTC
TRBV28	TRBD2	TRBJ2-7	few	CASSFGGFYEQYF	TGTGCCAGCAGTTTCGGGGGGTTCTACGAGCAGTACTTC
TRBV27	TRBD1	TRBJ1-5	-	CASSSGQRNQPQHF	TGTGCCAGCAGTTCGGGACAGCGCAATCAGCCCCAGCATTTT
TRBV5-6	TRBD1	TRBJ2-5	-	CASSPGTGGAGETQYF	TGTGCCAGCAGCCCAGGGACAGGGGGCGCGGGAGAGACCCAGTACTTC
TRBV21-1	-	TRBJ1-2	-	CASSRYREGGGYTF	TGTGCCAGCAGCCGTTACAGGGAAGGCGGTGGCTACACCTTC
TRBV11-2	-	TRBJ2-5	-	CASSLGRVAETQYF	TGTGCCAGCAGCTTAGGCAGGGTGGCGGAGACCCAGTACTTC
TRBV7-9	TRBD1	TRBJ2-7	-	CASSFLQGSGQYF	TGTGCCAGCAGCTTTCTACAGGGGTCGGGGCAGTACTTC
TRBV9	-	TRBJ2-7	-	CASSDGTSIYEQYF	TGTGCCAGCAGCGACGGGACAAGTATCTACGAGCAGTACTTC
TRBV29-1	TRBD1	TRBJ1-2	-	CSAWTGGGYTF	TGCAGCGCATGGACAGGGGGAGGCTACACCTTC
TRBV7-3	-	TRBJ2-1	-	CASSLTGGYYNEQFF	TGTGCCAGCAGCTTAACTGGGGGCTATTACAATGAGCAGTTCTTC
TRBV6-4	-	TRBJ1-2	-	CASSVTANYGYTF	TGTGCCAGCAGTGTCACTGCTAACTATGGCTACACCTTC
TRBV5-5	-	TRBJ2-3	-	CASSLGLGGGTADTQYF	TGTGCCAGCAGCTTGGGTCTCGGAGGGGGCACAGCAGATACGCAGTATTTT
TRBV7-3	-	TRBJ1-1	-	CASSLSMNTEAFF	TGTGCCAGCAGCTTATCCATGAACACTGAAGCTTTCTTT
TRBV7-2	TRBD1	TRBJ2-2	few	CASSLFGQANTGELFF	TGTGCCAGCAGCTTATTCGGACAGGCGAACACCGGGGAGCTGTTTTTT
TRBV28	TRBD1	TRBJ1-5	-	CASSIDREDQPQHF	TGTGCCAGCAGCATCGACAGGGAGGATCAGCCCCAGCATTTT
TRBV2	-	TRBJ1-2	-	CASSGRGTGGGYTF	TGTGCCAGCAGTGGAAGGGGAACAGGCGGTGGCTACACCTTC
TRBV11-2	TRBD1	TRBJ2-7	-	CASSRRQGTGYEQYF	TGTGCCAGCAGCCGAAGACAGGGAACGGGCTACGAGCAGTACTTC
TRBV29-1	-	TRBJ1-5	-	CSVGLSNQPQHF	TGCAGCGTTGGTCTGAGCAATCAGCCCCAGCATTTT
TRBV7-2	-	TRBJ2-3	-	CASSLGQSDTQYF	TGTGCCAGCAGCCTAGGACAGTCCGATACGCAGTATTTT
TRBV5-1	-	TRBJ1-5	-	CASSPGSNQPQHF	TGCGCCAGCAGCCCGGGTTCCAATCAGCCCCAGCATTTT
TRBV18	-	TRBJ2-1	-	CASSLGNSRNEQFF	TGTGCCAGCTCCCTCGGCAACTCGAGGAATGAGCAGTTCTTC
TRBV6-5	-	TRBJ1-1	-	CASSPRGGAEAFF	TGTGCCAGCAGCCCAAGAGGGGGGGCTGAAGCTTTCTTT
TRBV9	TRBD1	TRBJ1-3	-	CASSVADRISGNTIYF	TGTGCCAGCAGCGTAGCGGACAGGATCTCTGGAAACACCATATATTTT
TRBV7-9	TRBD1	TRBJ1-1	-	CASSRQGSAFF	TGTGCCAGCAGTCGACAGGGATCGGCTTTCTTT
TRBV19	TRBD2	TRBJ2-1	-	CASSWATSGGDNEQFF	TGTGCCAGTAGTTGGGCGACTAGCGGGGGAGACAATGAGCAGTTCTTC
TRBV2	-	TRBJ2-1	-	CASSETGEEMNLRFF	TGTGCCAGCAGTGAAACCGGGGAAGAGATGAATTTGCGGTTCTTC
TRBV27	TRBD2	TRBJ2-3	few	CASSLSLAGGPSTDTQYF	TGTGCCAGCAGTTTATCCTTAGCGGGGGGGCCTAGCACAGATACGCAGTATTTT
TRBV5-4	-	TRBJ2-5	few	CASSSTGETQYF	TGTGCCAGCAGCAGCACTGGAGAGACCCAGTACTTC
TRBV4-3	-	TRBJ1-4	few	CASSQDGGRSNEKLFF	TGCGCCAGCAGCCAAGATGGAGGACGGTCGAATGAAAAACTGTTTTTT
TRBV9	-	TRBJ1-1	few	CASSGDGTPNTEAFF	TGTGCCAGCAGTGGGGACGGGACACCGAACACTGAAGCTTTCTTT
TRBV19	-	TRBJ1-4	-	CASSMAPTDANEKLFF	TGTGCCAGTAGTATGGCGCCGACAGATGCAAATGAAAAACTGTTTTTT